This TCR beta chain was found in a study of blood T cell repertoires in COVID-19. Study-level background: The United States, Italy and Spain provided the acute and convalescent COVID-19 samples. The cDNA or gDNA used as material had been derived from T cells, B-cell-depleted T cells, or PBMCs.

Original data processing: Estimated nucleated cell counts came from reference gene primer amplification. Only in-frame clones appear in the TCRdb table, and some are missing; sequencing was by immunoSEQ multiplex PCR. V and J calls and clone size follow that table, whereas D and trimming were derived from the DNA. The data show 200,000 to 250,000 clones, with roughly 76% seen just once and 7.5% held by the top ten. Seattle patient enrollment occurred during active infection, with longitudinal follow-up thereafter. The specimen sequenced was peripheral blood. The source of this sequence is a woman over 75 with COVID-19, enrolled during active disease.

CDR3 amino acids: CASSQEGTYYEQYF. In DNA form, the CDR3 reads TGTGCCAGCAGCCAAGAAGGGACTTACTACGAGCAGTACTTC. The V and J genes are TRBV3-1 (or the pseudogene TRBV3-2) and TRBJ2-7; D possibly corresponds to TRBD2 (6 bases). The CDR3 has 14 amino acids. CDR1 LGHDT and CDR2 YNNKEL come from the germline V gene (reference sequence). Trimming took 0 bases from V and 3 from J, leaving 9 bases between them.